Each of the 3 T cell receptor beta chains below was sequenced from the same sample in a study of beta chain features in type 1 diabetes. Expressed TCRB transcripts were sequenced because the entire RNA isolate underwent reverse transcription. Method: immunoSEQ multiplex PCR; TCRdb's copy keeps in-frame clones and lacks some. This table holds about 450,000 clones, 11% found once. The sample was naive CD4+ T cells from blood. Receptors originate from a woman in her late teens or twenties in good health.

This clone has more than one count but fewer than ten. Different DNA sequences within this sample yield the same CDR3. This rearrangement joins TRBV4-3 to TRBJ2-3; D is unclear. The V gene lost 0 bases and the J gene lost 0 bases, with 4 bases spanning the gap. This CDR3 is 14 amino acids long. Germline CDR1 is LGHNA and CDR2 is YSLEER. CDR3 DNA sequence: TGCGCCAGCAGCCAAGATGTAAGCACAGATACGCAGTATTTT. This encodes CASSQDVSTDTQYF.

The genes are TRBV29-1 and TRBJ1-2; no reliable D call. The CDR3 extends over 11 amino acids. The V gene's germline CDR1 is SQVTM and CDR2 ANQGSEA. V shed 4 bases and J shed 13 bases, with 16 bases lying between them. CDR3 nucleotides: TGCAGCGTTGCGCGCGCGGGGTTTCTCACCTTC. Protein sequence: CSVARAGFLTF.

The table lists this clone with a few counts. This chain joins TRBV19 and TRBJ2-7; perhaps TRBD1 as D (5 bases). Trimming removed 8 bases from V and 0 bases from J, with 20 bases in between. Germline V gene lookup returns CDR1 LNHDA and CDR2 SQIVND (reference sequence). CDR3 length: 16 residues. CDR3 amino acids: CASRRRTGKSSYEQYF. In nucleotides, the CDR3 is TGTGCCAGTCGCCGACGTACAGGCAAAAGCTCCTACGAGCAGTACTTC.